Listed here are 23 T cell receptor beta chains from one sample, sequenced in a study of coeliac disease. TCRdb's copy holds only in-frame clones and misses some; the assay was immunoSEQ multiplex PCR. The table shows 4,000 to 5,000 clones, with 62% occurring only once. The sample was intraepithelial lymphocytes from the gut. Source of these receptors: a young woman with active celiac disease.

By its share, this clone is medium-sized. CDR3 nucleotides: TGTGCCAGCAGTTTGGGACAGGGACACGAGCAGTACTTC. Amino acids: CASSLGQGHEQYF. The rearrangement joins TRBV6-1 to TRBJ2-7; TRBD1 matches 9 bases. The CDR3 is 13 residues long. CDR1 and CDR2 from the germline V gene are MNHNS and SASEGT. J was trimmed by 5 bases and V by 5 bases; bases with no gene match: 4.

This clone was counted a single time. J is TRBJ2-2 and V is TRBV10-2; D not certain. Germline CDR1 reads WSHSY; CDR2 reads SAAADI. V was pared by 0 bases and J by 7 bases, with 6 bases between. The CDR3 is 13 residues long. The CDR3 DNA reads as TGCGCCAGCAGTGAGTCGGCAGGCGGGGAGCTGTTTTTT. Its protein product is CASSESAGGELFF.

The chain is built from TRBV10-2 and TRBJ2-5, with D perhaps matching TRBD2 (6 bases). This CDR3 has 17 residues. Per germline, CDR1 WSHSY and CDR2 SAAADI. Trimming pared 1 base from V and 3 bases from J, leaving 18 bases between. CDR3 residues: CASSELRSGVGKETQYF. The CDR3 bases are TGCGCCAGCAGTGAGTTAAGGTCGGGGGTAGGGAAAGAGACCCAGTACTTC.

The rearrangement uses TRBV18 and TRBJ2-1; 12 nucleotides agree with TRBD2. The germline gives CDR1 KGHSH, CDR2 LQKENI. The CDR3 length is 16 residues. With 3 bases clipped from V and 9 bases from J, the junction kept 9 bases outside the gene matches. In DNA, the CDR3 is TGTGCCAGCTCACCTCCGACTAGCGGGAGCGGCGGTGAGCAGTTCTTC. Protein product: CASSPPTSGSGGEQFF.

V usage is TRBV19 and J usage is TRBJ2-7, with 13 bases aligning to TRBD2. Germline lookup yields CDR1 LNHDA and CDR2 SQIVND (reference sequence). The CDR3 length is 16 residues. V trimming: 9 bases; J trimming: 2 bases; junction bases outside the gene matches: 10. The CDR3: CASRGLAGHPPYEQYF. For the CDR3, the DNA is TGTGCCAGCCGGGGACTAGCGGGGCACCCACCCTACGAGCAGTACTTC.

The chain combines TRBV7-3 with TRBJ2-3; perhaps TRBD2 as D (6 bases). Between the trimmed V and J ends, which lost 2 bases and 4 bases, there was a span of 7 bases. The CDR3 runs to 13 residues. Looked up from germline, CDR1 is SGHTA and CDR2 is FQGTGA. DNA of the CDR3: TGTGCCAGCAGCTTAGGAGGGTCAGATACGCAGTATTTT. It codes for CASSLGGSDTQYF.

J is TRBJ2-1 and V is TRBV7-9; 11 positions agree with TRBD2. The germline CDR1 and CDR2 sequences are SEHNR and FQNEAQ (reference sequence). Germline trimming cut 5 bases from V and 0 bases from J; bases unmatched to any gene: 12. This CDR3 is 19 amino acids long. DNA for the CDR3: TGTGCCAGCAGCGGAGAAGGGACTAGCGGCAAAATCTCCTACAATGAGCAGTTCTTC. Translated: CASSGEGTSGKISYNEQFF.

The chain links TRBV5-8 to TRBJ1-1, with no clear D. CDR1 SGHTS and CDR2 YDEGEE come from the germline V gene. The length of the CDR3 is 16 residues. V lost 6 bases and J lost 6, with 24 bases in between. This CDR3 is CASIFWSESRFSEAFF. The CDR3 DNA follows: TGTGCCAGCATATTCTGGAGCGAGTCGAGGTTCTCTGAAGCTTTCTTT.

The J gene is TRBJ1-2, the V gene TRBV4-1; D possibly corresponds to TRBD1 (5 bases). The CDR3 is made up of 15 amino acids. Trimming removed 1 base from V and 5 bases from J, with 14 bases in between. The germline V gene encodes CDR1 MGHRA and CDR2 YSYEKL. The CDR3 nucleotides are TGCGCCAGCAGCCAAGTGAACAGGCGCCTATATGGCTACACCTTC. Its protein product is CASSQVNRRLYGYTF.

This rearrangement joins TRBV15 to TRBJ1-2, with 7 bases matching TRBD1. The CDR3 loop spans 12 amino acids. With 6 bases clipped from V and 7 bases from J, the junction kept 5 bases outside the gene matches. CDR1 LNHNV and CDR2 YYDKDF come from the germline V gene (reference sequence). The CDR3 loop is CATRTGNRGYTF. As DNA, the CDR3 is TGTGCCACCAGGACAGGGAATCGTGGCTACACCTTC.

The V call is TRBV20-1, the J call TRBJ2-1; the D is unclear. In germline, CDR1 is DFQATT, CDR2 SNEGSKA (reference sequence). V lost 3 bases, J lost 16 bases, and 16 bases lay in between. The CDR3 has 11 residues. The CDR3 coding sequence is TGCAGTGCTAGGAGTATGGGCCAGTCATTCTTC. This encodes CSARSMGQSFF.

J is TRBJ1-5 and V is TRBV27; 8 bases align to TRBD1. Germline-derived CDR1 and CDR2 are MNHEY and SMNVEV (reference sequence). Trimming removed 2 bases from V and 5 bases from J; junction bases left unmatched: 20. The CDR3 totals 20 residues. The CDR3 nucleotides are TGTGCCAGCAGTTTACCGGATCTTGAGACAGGGGTAAGCGTTTATCAGCCCCAGCATTTT. It yields the protein CASSLPDLETGVSVYQPQHF.

This chain connects TRBV10-3 to TRBJ1-5, with a tentative D call TRBD1 (5 bases). This CDR3 region has 14 residues. The germline V and J ends were trimmed by 4 bases and 0 bases, with 7 bases remaining between them. Germline CDR1 reads ENHRY; CDR2 reads SYGVKD. The CDR3 region has the DNA TGTGCCATCAGTGCGACAGTTAGCAATCAGCCCCAGCATTTT. Amino acids: CAISATVSNQPQHF.

V gene TRBV4-2 combines with J gene TRBJ1-4; D gene ambiguous. The V end was cut by 1 base, the J end by 3 bases, with 6 bases between. CDR3 length: 14 amino acids. Germline CDR1 is LGHNA and CDR2 is YNFKEQ. The CDR3 loop reads CASSQAQSNEKLFF. The DNA for the CDR3 is TGTGCCAGCAGCCAAGCACAATCTAATGAAAAACTGTTTTTT.

A remark on this clone: One end of the junction is discordant with germline, which a read error may explain. The sample carries other DNA sequences with the same CDR3. This rearrangement joins TRBV6-6 to TRBJ1-2, with D maybe TRBD1 (5 bases). This CDR3 has 12 amino acids. Germline loops: CDR1 MNHNY, CDR2 SVGAGI (reference sequence). CDR3 nucleotides: TGTGCCAGCAGTTGGACAAGTTATGGTTACACCTTC. Protein product: CASSWTSYGYTF.

This clone turned up a few times. The J gene is TRBJ2-5, the V gene TRBV7-8; D is unresolved. This CDR3 region has 8 residues. The V gene's germline CDR1 is SGHVS and CDR2 FQNEAQ. V was pared by 11 bases and J by 5 bases, with 3 bases between. CDR3 amino acids: CARETQYF. CDR3 sequence (DNA): TGTGCCCGGGAGACCCAGTACTTC.

This chain connects TRBV5-6 to TRBJ1-2, with 9 bases lining up with TRBD1. V trimming: 4 bases; J trimming: 3 bases; junction bases outside the gene matches: 4. This CDR3 is 14 amino acids long. Germline V CDR1 and CDR2: SGHDT, YYEEEE. This CDR3 is CASSPRTGDYGYTF. The CDR3 DNA sequence: TGTGCCAGCAGCCCAAGGACAGGGGACTATGGCTACACCTTC. Full variable domain (outside the CDR3, taken from reference TRBV5-6 and TRBJ1-2): DAGVTQSPTHLIKTRGQQVTLRCSPKSGHDTVSWYQQALGQGPQFIFQYYEEEERQRGNFPDRFSGHQFPNYSSELNVNALLLGDSALYLCASSPRTGDYGYTFGSGTRLTVV.

This clone was counted a few times. The chain is built from TRBV9 and TRBJ1-2; 9 positions agree with TRBD1. Trimming removed 0 bases from V and 7 bases from J; junction bases left unmatched: 7. Germline CDR1 reads SGDLS; CDR2 reads YYNGEE. The CDR3 loop spans 15 amino acids. The CDR3, as DNA: TGTGCCAGCAGCGTAGATGGGACAGGGATGGGTGGCTACACCTTC. As protein: CASSVDGTGMGGYTF.

This clone was detected only once. The chain joins TRBV9 to TRBJ2-5, with D perhaps TRBD2 (5 bases). The CDR3 runs 15 residues. Trimming took off 0 bases at V and 2 bases at J, with 11 bases between the two ends. The germline gives CDR1 SGDLS, CDR2 YYNGEE. CDR3 in DNA: TGTGCCAGCAGCGTAGCTCCAACGGGGCAAGAGACCCAGTACTTC. This sequence encodes CASSVAPTGQETQYF.

This clone was detected only a few times. The CDR3 loop is CASSPPGQGKNQPQHF. The CDR3 DNA follows: TGTGCCAGCAGTCCCCCGGGACAAGGGAAGAATCAGCCCCAGCATTTT. The V gene is TRBV28, the J gene TRBJ1-5, with D possibly being TRBD1 (6 bases). The length of the CDR3 is 16 residues. Trimming pared 5 bases from V and 4 bases from J, leaving 18 bases between. Germline V lookup: CDR1 MDHEN, CDR2 SYDVKM.

This clone was counted a single time. J is TRBJ1-1 and V is TRBV19; D is possibly TRBD1 (6 bases). V was pared by 7 bases and J by 11 bases, with 23 bases between. The V gene's germline CDR1 is LNHDA and CDR2 SQIVND (reference sequence). The CDR3 contains 14 residues. CDR3 in amino acids: CASKINRDVWSAFF. The CDR3 DNA sequence: TGTGCCAGTAAGATAAACAGGGACGTGTGGTCGGCTTTCTTT.

The sample holds a few counts of this clone. This chain joins TRBV28 and TRBJ1-2; no reliable D call. Germline loops: CDR1 MDHEN, CDR2 SYDVKM. The germline V and J ends were trimmed by 0 bases and 8 bases, with 7 bases remaining between them. This CDR3 region has 12 residues. The chain's CDR3 is CASSLCGGGYTF. The CDR3 nucleotides are TGTGCCAGCAGTTTATGCGGAGGCGGCTACACCTTC.

This chain connects TRBV28 to TRBJ2-5, with D possibly being TRBD2 (5 bases). V was clipped by 2 bases and J by 5 bases, with 27 bases between them. CDR1 and CDR2 from the germline V gene are MDHEN and SYDVKM. The CDR3 is 19 amino acids. The CDR3 sequence: CASSLPAGPLITREETQYF. The CDR3 bases are TGTGCCAGCAGTTTACCCGCCGGGCCCCTGATCACTAGGGAGGAGACCCAGTACTTC.